This record concerns one TCR beta chain sequence. Germline V gene lookup returns CDR1 MDHEN and CDR2 SYDVKM. This CDR3 contains 13 residues. V was clipped by 7 bases and J by 6 bases; unmatched bases: 4. This sample was included in a study of blood T cell repertoires in COVID-19. Study information: Researchers got acute and convalescent COVID-19 samples from the United States, Italy and Spain. T cells, B-cell-depleted T cells, or PBMCs supplied cDNA or gDNA.

Per the study methods: Estimated nucleated cell counts came from reference gene primer amplification. Sequencing was performed with immunoSEQ multiplex PCR; in TCRdb, only in-frame clones are kept and a portion is missing. V, J and clone size are taken as reported in that table, and D and trimming were inferred from the DNA itself. The data show some 110,000 clones, 81% seen once. Input material: peripheral blood. This clonotype originated in a man older than 75 with acute or convalescent COVID-19. V and J are TRBV28 and TRBJ1-4; 8 nucleotides align to TRBD1. The CDR3 DNA follows: TGTGCCAGCATACAGGGGGGACATGAAAAACTGTTTTTT. It codes for CASIQGGHEKLFF.